The sample holds a few counts of the clone carrying this T cell receptor beta chain. Antigen unknown. The source of the sample is a study of T-cell reconstitution after alpha-beta-depleted transplantation in children. Preparation of the TCRbeta library involved a method that used unique molecular identifiers. A single record per CDR3 protein comes from TCRdb applying MiXCR to the PCR reads. The sample holds around 250,000 distinct CDR3 sequences, more than 20% seen once. Points from the study as a whole: T-cell counts and diversity were attributed mostly to newly produced T cells one year after transplant. Reportedly, only several hundred clones from non-depleted graft cells drove alpha-beta T-cell counts at about two months.

The CDR3 is 15 amino acids. Germline CDR1 is LGHDT and CDR2 is YNNKEL (reference sequence). Unmatched junction bases numbered 7, after V lost 4 bases and J lost 2 bases. The input for sequencing was PBMCs, taken before TCRalphabeta/CD19-depleted stem cell transplant. This TCR was sampled from a girl aged 2 to 9 with Fanconi anemia, due to receive a stem cell transplant. The chain joins TRBV3-1 to TRBJ2-5; 7 bases are shared with TRBD2. The chain's CDR3 is CASSPGTILQETQYF. The CDR3, as DNA: TGTGCCAGCAGCCCGGGGACTATTCTGCAAGAGACCCAGTACTTC.